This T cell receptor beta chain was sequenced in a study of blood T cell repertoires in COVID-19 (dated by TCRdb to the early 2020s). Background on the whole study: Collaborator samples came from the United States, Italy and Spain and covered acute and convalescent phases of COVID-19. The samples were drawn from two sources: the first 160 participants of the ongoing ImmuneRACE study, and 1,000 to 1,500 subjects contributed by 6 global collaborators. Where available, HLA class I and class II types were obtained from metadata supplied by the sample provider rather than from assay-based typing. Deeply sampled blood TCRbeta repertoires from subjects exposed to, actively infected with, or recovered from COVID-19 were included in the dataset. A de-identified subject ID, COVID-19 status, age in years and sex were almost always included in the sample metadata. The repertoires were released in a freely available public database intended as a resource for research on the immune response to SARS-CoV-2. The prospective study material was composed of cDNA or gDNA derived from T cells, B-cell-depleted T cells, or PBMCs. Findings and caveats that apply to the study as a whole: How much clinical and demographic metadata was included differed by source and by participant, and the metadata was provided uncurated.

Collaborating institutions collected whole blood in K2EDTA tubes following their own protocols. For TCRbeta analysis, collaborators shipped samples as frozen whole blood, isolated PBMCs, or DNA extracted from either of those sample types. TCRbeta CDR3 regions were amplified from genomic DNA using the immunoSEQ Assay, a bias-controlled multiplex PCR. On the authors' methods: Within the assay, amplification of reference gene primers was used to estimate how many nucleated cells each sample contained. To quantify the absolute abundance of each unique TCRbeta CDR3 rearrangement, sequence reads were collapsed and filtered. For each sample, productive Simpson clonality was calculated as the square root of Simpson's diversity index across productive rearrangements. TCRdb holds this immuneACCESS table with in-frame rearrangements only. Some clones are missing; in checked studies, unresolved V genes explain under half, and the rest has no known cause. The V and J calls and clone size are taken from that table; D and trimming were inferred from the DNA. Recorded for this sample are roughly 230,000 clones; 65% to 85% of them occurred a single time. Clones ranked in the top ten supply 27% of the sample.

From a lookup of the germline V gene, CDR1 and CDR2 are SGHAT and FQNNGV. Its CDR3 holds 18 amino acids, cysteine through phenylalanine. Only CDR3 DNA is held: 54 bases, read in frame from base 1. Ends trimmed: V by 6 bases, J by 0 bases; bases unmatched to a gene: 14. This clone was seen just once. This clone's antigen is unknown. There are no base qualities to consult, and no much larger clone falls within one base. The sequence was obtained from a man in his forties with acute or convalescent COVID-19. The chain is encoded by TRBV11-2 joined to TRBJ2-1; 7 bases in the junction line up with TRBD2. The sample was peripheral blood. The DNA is TGTGCCAGCAGTGACGGGAGGAAAGGGGATAGCTCCTACAATGAGCAGTTCTTC. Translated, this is CASSDGRKGDSSYNEQFF. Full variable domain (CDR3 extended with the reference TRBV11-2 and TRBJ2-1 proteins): EAGVAQSPRYKIIEKRQSVAFWCNPISGHATLYWYQQILGQGPKLLIQFQNNGVVDDSQLPKDRFSAERLKGVDSTLKIQPAKLEDSAVYLCASSDGRKGDSSYNEQFFGPGTRLTVL.